This entry features one T cell receptor beta chain sequence. Its antigen is as yet unknown. The germline gene is not matched at one end of the junction; a read error may be the cause. Using a J-beta primer mix together with a sample-barcoded 5' primer, a second PCR was run for about 6 to 12 cycles. All cDNA molecules were each tagged by a template-switch adaptor with 12 random nucleotides. TCRdb processed the 5' RACE reads anew with MiXCR; each CDR3 protein has one entry. The repertoire holds 550,000 to 750,000 distinct CDR3 sequences, with about 21% as singletons. These data originate in a study of blood T cells in healthy people across ages. Healthy Caucasian individuals from Russia aged 6 to 90 served as donors. Study observations and caveats: Lack of knowledge of donor CMV status possibly confounded expanded clonotype changes.

The length of the CDR3 is 17 residues. Germline V gives CDR1 SEHNR, CDR2 FQNEAQ (reference sequence). Sequencing used blood. The rearrangement links TRBV7-9 to TRBJ2-5; TRBD1 agrees at 8 bases. The TCR sequence derives from a man aged 65-85 years in good health. The chain's CDR3 is CASSSWQGAGLPSERFF. In DNA, the CDR3 is TGTGCCAGCAGCTCCTGGCAGGGGGCAGGGCTGCCTAGTGAGCGGTTCTTC.